The present T cell receptor (beta chain) was sequenced within a study of cytomegalovirus exposure and HLA in healthy donors. Study-wide results and caveats: After further analysis at a later stage, 16,951 TCR beta sequences were associated with HLA alleles at 0.05 false discovery rate.

The germline CDR1 and CDR2 sequences are SGHTA and FQGTGA. Germline trimming cut 0 bases from V and 8 bases from J; bases unmatched to any gene: 2. The length of the CDR3 is 13 residues. The PCR had 60 Vbeta and 13 Jbeta primers. The data were produced by immunoSEQ multiplex PCR, yet TCRdb's version contains in-frame clones alone and is incomplete. The sample is made up of about 67,000 clones, and the top ten hold roughly 1.7% of it. On this clone: The antigen remains undetermined.

The clonotype comes from a woman in her twenties or thirties in good health and CMV-seronegative. Sequencing was carried out using PBMCs. The chain links TRBV7-3 to TRBJ2-5; 8 nucleotides match TRBD2. CDR3 region: CASSLTSGDTQYF. The CDR3 coding sequence is TGTGCCAGCAGCTTAACTAGCGGGGACACCCAGTACTTC.